A single sample is the source of the 23 T cell receptor beta chains below, sequenced in a study of human T cells and chemical hapten exposure. Sample time point: pre-sensitization, week 0. As for treatment: therapeutic diphenylcyclopropenone sensitization with weekly scalp DPC. One entry per CDR3 protein, called by TCRdb with MiXCR from the RACE reads. The sample gives about 180,000 distinct CDR3 sequences, 25% to 30% of which show up once; less than 3% is in the top ten. This material consisted of whole blood, taken in connection with sensitization to the hapten diphenylcyclopropenone (DPC). These receptors originate from a woman aged 25 to 39 with alopecia areata. Some clones in this sample may be carry-over from other donors' samples.

This clonotype has just a few counts. The chain couples TRBV20-1 to TRBJ2-7; tentative D call: TRBD2 (5 bases). Trimming shortened V by 3 bases and J by 4 bases, and 16 bases separated the two germline ends. The CDR3 runs 14 residues. Germline loops: CDR1 DFQATT, CDR2 SNEGSKA (reference sequence). CDR3: CSASFGVLRYEQYF. CDR3 sequence (DNA): TGCAGTGCTAGTTTCGGGGTATTAAGATACGAGCAGTACTTC.

This CDR3 is CASSPESRGAYNEQFF. CDR3 sequence (DNA): TGTGCCAGCTCACCTGAGAGTCGGGGTGCCTACAATGAGCAGTTCTTC. The V and J genes are TRBV18 and TRBJ2-1; a possible D gene is TRBD2 (5 bases). The length of the CDR3 is 16 residues. V lost 3 bases and J lost 2, with 14 bases in between. The germline CDR1 and CDR2 sequences are KGHSH and LQKENI.

The chain is built from TRBV12-3 or TRBV12-4 and TRBJ2-6; D is perhaps TRBD1 (6 bases). This CDR3 is built from 14 residues. V lost 6 bases and J lost 1, with 7 bases in between. CDR3 region: CASRTGSGANVLTF. CDR3 sequence (DNA): TGTGCCAGCAGAACAGGGTCTGGGGCCAACGTCCTGACTTTC.

This clonotype was observed many times. The chain couples TRBV28 to TRBJ1-5; no reliable D call. CDR3 length: 13 amino acids. The germline V gene encodes CDR1 MDHEN and CDR2 SYDVKM. V was trimmed by 3 bases and J by 0 bases, leaving 3 bases between them. The CDR3 reads CASSFGSNQPQHF. CDR3 nucleotides: TGTGCCAGCAGTTTCGGTAGCAATCAGCCCCAGCATTTT.

V gene TRBV6-2 or TRBV6-3 combines with J gene TRBJ1-1, with D possibly matching TRBD1 (6 bases). Per germline, CDR1 MNHEY and CDR2 SVGEGT. Trimming took off 4 bases at V and 4 bases at J, with 10 bases between the two ends. The CDR3 contains 13 residues. CDR3 loop: CASSWQGLTEAFF. Here the CDR3 DNA reads TGTGCCAGCAGTTGGCAGGGGCTCACTGAAGCTTTCTTT.

This clonotype occurred many times. J is TRBJ1-5 and V is TRBV19, with 7 bases aligning to TRBD1. Trimming cost V 4 bases and J 1 base; bases outside gene matches: 19. This CDR3 has 20 amino acids. In germline, CDR1 is LNHDA, CDR2 SQIVND (reference sequence). The CDR3 protein is CASSSQTRTGTWISNQPQHF. CDR3 DNA sequence: TGTGCCAGTAGTAGCCAGACGAGGACAGGTACGTGGATAAGCAATCAGCCCCAGCATTTT.

The chain employs TRBV25-1 and TRBJ2-2, with 11 bases matching TRBD2. V trimming: 6 bases; J trimming: 4 bases; junction bases outside the gene matches: 1. Germline CDR1 is MGHDK and CDR2 is SYGVNS. This CDR3 is built from 14 residues. The CDR3: CASRGTSGTGELFF. CDR3 DNA: TGTGCCAGCAGAGGGACTAGCGGCACCGGGGAGCTGTTTTTT.

Note on this clonotype: The junction does not match germline at one end; this may be a read error. The chain joins TRBV9 to TRBJ2-5, with D hard to call. Germline-derived CDR1 and CDR2 are SGDLS and YYNGEE. This CDR3 has 12 amino acids. The CDR3 sequence: CASSVASGPLSF. CDR3 DNA sequence: TGTGCCAGCAGCGTAGCGTCCGGCCCCCTCTCCTTC. Drawing the rest from reference TRBV9 and TRBJ2-5, the complete variable domain is DSGVTQTPKHLITATGQRVTLRCSPRSGDLSVYWYQQSLDQGLQFLIQYYNGEERAKGNILERFSAQQFPDLHSELNLSSLELGDSALYFCASSVASGPLSFGPGTRLLVL.

This rearrangement joins TRBV7-2 to TRBJ2-3, with a weak D call TRBD2 (6 bases). In germline, CDR1 is SGHTA, CDR2 FQGNSA. The CDR3 has 13 amino acids. The germline V and J ends were trimmed by 5 bases and 4 bases, with 10 bases remaining between them. Here the CDR3 DNA reads TGTGCCAGCAGCCCTAGGGACTCAGATACGCAGTATTTT. Protein: CASSPRDSDTQYF.

This chain links TRBV29-1 with TRBJ1-5; a possible D gene is TRBD1 (5 bases). The length of the CDR3 is 13 residues. V was clipped by 4 bases and J by 5 bases, with 12 bases between them. Germline values: CDR1 SQVTM, CDR2 ANQGSEA. The CDR3: CSVALGGDQPQHF. The CDR3 DNA sequence: TGCAGCGTTGCACTGGGGGGGGATCAGCCCCAGCATTTT.

The sample holds a few counts of this clonotype. The chain couples TRBV29-1 to TRBJ2-2, with 7 nucleotides matching TRBD1. Trimming at V came to 4 bases and at J to 6 bases, leaving 5 bases not matched to a gene. Germline V gene data show CDR1 as SQVTM and CDR2 as ANQGSEA. There are 13 residues in the CDR3. The CDR3 DNA sequence: TGCAGCGTTGGGGGCACAGGGGCCGGGGAGCTGTTTTTT. Protein: CSVGGTGAGELFF.

This clonotype was counted a few times. The rearrangement joins TRBV20-1 to TRBJ2-5; 8 nucleotides line up with TRBD2. This CDR3 comprises 14 residues. CDR1 and CDR2 from the germline V gene are DFQATT and SNEGSKA (reference sequence). V gave up 0 bases and J gave up 5 bases; unmatched junction bases: 5. CDR3 nucleotides: TGCAGTGCTAGAGATGAGACGGGAGGGGAGACCCAGTACTTC. It codes for CSARDETGGETQYF.

This clonotype was counted between two and nine times. The V and J genes are TRBV28 and TRBJ1-5; 9 bases align to TRBD1. Germline V gene data show CDR1 as MDHEN and CDR2 as SYDVKM. This CDR3 region has 15 residues. Losses at the gene ends were 5 bases for V and 5 bases for J; bases not matched to a gene: 7. This CDR3 reads CASSPGTGNYQPQHF. The CDR3 region has the DNA TGTGCCAGCAGTCCTGGGACAGGGAATTATCAGCCCCAGCATTTT.

The chain couples TRBV6-5 to TRBJ2-7; 12 bases map to TRBD2. The CDR3 loop spans 17 amino acids. J was trimmed by 7 bases and V by 0 bases; bases with no gene match: 10. From germline, CDR1 is MNHEY and CDR2 SVGAGI. The CDR3 loop is CASSYSSRASGRGEQYF. CDR3 bases: TGTGCCAGCAGTTACTCGAGCAGGGCTAGCGGGAGGGGGGAGCAGTACTTC.

This clonotype appeared a few times. This chain links TRBV27 with TRBJ1-5, with D unresolved. Trimming took 5 bases from V and 0 from J, leaving 5 bases between them. The CDR3 consists of 13 residues. Germline V gene sequence: CDR1 MNHEY, CDR2 SMNVEV (reference sequence). The CDR3 bases are TGTGCCAGCAGTGACAATAGCAATCAGCCCCAGCATTTT. Its protein product is CASSDNSNQPQHF.

This clonotype has a handful of counts. The V call is TRBV10-1, the J call TRBJ2-1; D may be TRBD2 (6 bases). The germline V gene encodes CDR1 WNHNN and CDR2 SYGVQD (reference sequence). Trimming stripped 3 bases from V and 12 bases from J, with 9 bases between. This CDR3 contains 11 residues. CDR3 region: CASSDRERQFF. CDR3 sequence (DNA): TGCGCCAGCAGTGACCGGGAGAGGCAGTTCTTC.

The chain recombines TRBV28 with TRBJ2-6; maybe TRBD2 (5 bases). V dropped 6 bases and J dropped 2 bases, with 14 bases sitting between them. CDR3 length equals 16 residues. CDR1 is MDHEN and CDR2 is SYDVKM in the germline V gene. CDR3 region: CASSKIRGTGANVLTF. CDR3 nucleotide sequence: TGTGCCAGCAGCAAAATCCGGGGAACTGGGGCCAACGTCCTGACTTTC. Using reference TRBV28 and TRBJ2-6 for the parts outside the CDR3, the full variable domain is DVKVTQSSRYLVKRTGEKVFLECVQDMDHENMFWYRQDPGLGLRLIYFSYDVKMKEKGDIPEGYSVSREKKERFSLILESASTNQTSMYLCASSKIRGTGANVLTFGAGSRLTVL.

This clonotype occurred a few times. J is TRBJ1-4 and V is TRBV24-1; D possibly corresponds to TRBD1 (5 bases). The germline V and J ends were trimmed by 7 bases and 5 bases, with 19 bases remaining between them. The germline CDR1 and CDR2 sequences are KGHDR and SFDVKD. The CDR3 runs to 16 residues. The CDR3 region is CATSSPRDGPNEKLFF. The CDR3, as DNA: TGTGCCACCAGCTCTCCTAGGGACGGCCCAAATGAAAAACTGTTTTTT.

Only a few counts were recorded for this clonotype. Relative to the germline gene, one junction end is altered; a read error may explain this. The rearrangement links TRBV24-1 to TRBJ2-4, with no clear D. The germline V gene has CDR1 KGHDR and CDR2 SFDVKD. The length of the CDR3 is 15 residues. The CDR3 region is CAASDGSSNENIQYF. CDR3 nucleotides: TGTGCCGCCAGTGACGGTAGTAGCAATGAAAACATTCAGTACTTC.

This clonotype appeared a few times. The J gene is TRBJ1-6, the V gene TRBV10-1, with no clear D. V was pared by 3 bases and J by 7 bases, with 4 bases between. Germline lookup yields CDR1 WNHNN and CDR2 SYGVQD (reference sequence). The CDR3 has 12 amino acids. CDR3 in amino acids: CASSDLNSPLHF. The CDR3 region has the DNA TGCGCCAGCAGTGACTTGAATTCACCCCTCCACTTT.

The chain employs TRBV29-1 and TRBJ2-5; 9 bases match TRBD1. The length of the CDR3 is 14 residues. Per germline, CDR1 SQVTM and CDR2 ANQGSEA. V lost 3 bases to trimming and J lost 5 bases; unmatched junction nucleotides: 7. CDR3 nucleotides: TGCAGCGTTGAGGGGACAGGGACCAAGGAGACCCAGTACTTC. This sequence encodes CSVEGTGTKETQYF.

This clonotype was counted a few times. The CDR3 reads CAISPRGTGELFF. The CDR3 bases are TGTGCCATCAGTCCCAGGGGCACCGGGGAGCTGTTTTTT. This chain links TRBV10-3 with TRBJ2-2; the D gene is possibly TRBD1 (6 bases). CDR3 length: 13 amino acids. Germline-derived CDR1 and CDR2 are ENHRY and SYGVKD. Trimming took off 5 bases at V and 4 bases at J, with 8 bases between the two ends.

The rearrangement joins TRBV20-1 to TRBJ1-5, with a tentative D call TRBD1 (5 bases). The V and J ends lost 5 bases and 4 bases respectively, with 9 bases between them. CDR1 is DFQATT and CDR2 is SNEGSKA in the germline V gene (reference sequence). This CDR3 is built from 12 residues. DNA of the CDR3: TGCAGTGCTGTGCGGGGGAATCAGCCCCAGCATTTT. It translates to CSAVRGNQPQHF.